This T cell receptor beta chain was obtained from a study of glioma-infiltrating T cells. Germline lookup yields CDR1 SGHNT and CDR2 YYREEE (reference sequence). The CDR3 contains 16 residues. A note on this clonotype: This may arise from a read error, as a much more abundant clone is one base away.

Amplification of TCR alpha and beta CDR3 regions from RNA used iRepertoire nested multiplex PCR. From the multiplex PCR reads, TCRdb called clonotypes with MiXCR, one entry per CDR3 protein. The table includes 150,000 to 200,000 distinct CDR3 sequences, about 32% detected once. The source material was glioma tissue, nonneoplastic brain tissue, or PBMCs (not recorded which). The rearrangement uses TRBV5-4 and TRBJ2-5; the match to TRBD2 covers 8 bases. The sequence was collected from a human donor with low-grade glioma or glioblastoma, undergoing nonglioma brain surgery, or in good health (not recorded which). The CDR3 region has the DNA TGTGCCTGCAGCTCGGAAACAACGGGAGGGCCGAAGACCCAGTACTTC. This translates into CACSSETTGGPKTQYF.